This T cell receptor beta chain is drawn from a study of T cell responses to AZD1222 COVID-19 vaccine. Study-wide results and limits: Recipients of two AZD1222 doses showed rising Spike-specific TCR breadth and depth.

With regard to this clone: Its antigen is not identified.

TCRdb keeps only in-frame clones here, not all; method: immunoSEQ multiplex PCR. The data show 90,000 to 110,000 clones, roughly 90% seen once. Germline loops: CDR1 GTSNPN, CDR2 SVGIG (reference sequence). The V gene lost 1 base and the J gene lost 1 base, with 10 bases spanning the gap. The CDR3 runs 14 residues. The chain recombines TRBV30 with TRBJ1-1, with D unclear. The starting material was peripheral blood, obtained on day 0 of AZD1222 vaccination. The clonotype comes from an adult in good health. DNA of the CDR3: TGTGCCTGGAGTGAGTTTCGGGGGAACACTGAAGCTTTCTTT. Its protein is CAWSEFRGNTEAFF.